One and the same sample provided the 24 T cell receptor beta chains below, sequenced in a study of CD8+ T cells in alopecia areata. The treatment here: oral pan-JAK inhibitor, 5-10 mg twice daily. Reverse transcribed after extraction, RNA yielded cDNA as the sequencing template. Assay used: immunoSEQ multiplex PCR; TCRdb lists only in-frame clones, some missing. The data show approximately 200,000 clones, with 58% seen just once and 5.5% to 6% held by the top ten. This material consisted of CD4+ T cells sorted from blood, taken at week 24, from a patient treated with tofacitinib. The receptors were sampled from a human donor with alopecia areata.

The chain combines TRBV4-2 with TRBJ2-5; maybe TRBD1 (5 bases). The V gene lost 4 bases and the J gene lost 2 bases, with 14 bases spanning the gap. This CDR3 contains 15 residues. The germline gives CDR1 LGHNA, CDR2 YNFKEQ. The CDR3 region is CASSPQAREQETQYF. The CDR3 nucleotides read TGTGCCAGCAGCCCCCAGGCCAGGGAACAAGAGACCCAGTACTTC.

The rearrangement joins TRBV30 to TRBJ2-1, with D unclear. The V gene's germline CDR1 is GTSNPN and CDR2 SVGIG (reference sequence). The CDR3 extends over 14 amino acids. V lost 4 bases and J 2 bases, leaving 12 bases between the germline ends. CDR3 coding DNA: TGTGCCTGGAAGGTAGGGTACGCCTACAATGAGCAGTTCTTC. Translation gives CAWKVGYAYNEQFF.

This clone was seen once. The V call is TRBV4-1, the J call TRBJ1-5; D is possibly TRBD1 (5 bases). V dropped 2 bases and J dropped 3 bases, with 11 bases sitting between them. The CDR3 is 15 amino acids. The germline V gene encodes CDR1 MGHRA and CDR2 YSYEKL. The CDR3 loop reads CASSQLTGDNQPQHF. For the CDR3, the DNA is TGCGCCAGCAGCCAATTAACAGGAGACAATCAGCCCCAGCATTTT.

This clone has just a few counts. The chain joins TRBV7-2 to TRBJ2-1; D possibly corresponds to TRBD1 (6 bases). The V end was cut by 5 bases, the J end by 7 bases, with 12 bases between. There are 13 residues in the CDR3. Germline CDR1 and CDR2: SGHTA and FQGNSA. The CDR3 sequence: CASSPRGVNEQFF. The DNA of the CDR3 is TGTGCCAGCAGCCCCAGGGGTGTGAATGAGCAGTTCTTC.

On this clone: This sample includes further DNA sequences coding for the same CDR3. The chain links TRBV5-1 to TRBJ2-5, with 8 bases lining up with TRBD2. CDR1 SGHRS and CDR2 YFSETQ come from the germline V gene. With 7 bases clipped from V and 1 base from J, the junction kept 3 bases outside the gene matches. CDR3 length: 13 residues. Here the CDR3 DNA reads TGCGCCAGCTCCAGCGGGGGCCAAGAGACCCAGTACTTC. Translated: CASSSGGQETQYF.

The chain links TRBV25-1 to TRBJ2-7; the match to TRBD2 covers 8 bases. Germline loops: CDR1 MGHDK, CDR2 SYGVNS. The length of the CDR3 is 14 residues. V lost 4 bases, J lost 5 bases, and 7 bases stayed unmatched. The CDR3 region has the DNA TGTGCCAGCAGTGGACCCGGGACTAGAAACGAGCAGTACTTC. Translating gives CASSGPGTRNEQYF.

The chain joins TRBV19 to TRBJ1-2, with D hard to call. The ends were cut back, 7 bases at V and 2 bases at J, with 11 bases in the middle. There are 13 residues in the CDR3. Germline loops: CDR1 LNHDA, CDR2 SQIVND (reference sequence). CDR3: CASNNGRNYGYTF. DNA of the CDR3: TGTGCCAGTAACAACGGTCGGAACTATGGCTACACCTTC. The complete variable domain, with remaining parts taken from reference TRBV19 and TRBJ1-2, reads DGGITQSPKYLFRKEGQNVTLSCEQNLNHDAMYWYRQDPGQGLRLIYYSQIVNDFQKGDIAEGYSVSREKKESFPLTVTSAQKNPTAFYLCASNNGRNYGYTFGSGTRLTVV.

This clone has at least ten counts. The chain uses TRBV6-1 and TRBJ1-4; D unresolved. CDR1 MNHNS and CDR2 SASEGT come from the germline V gene. Trimming shortened V by 6 bases and J by 0 bases, and 5 bases separated the two germline ends. This CDR3 region has 13 residues. The CDR3 region is CASRISTNEKLFF. The CDR3 DNA reads TGTGCCAGCAGGATTTCAACTAATGAAAAACTGTTTTTT.

In DNA form, the CDR3 reads TGCGCCAGCAGCTTGAAATCTCCAGGATACGAGCAGTACTTC. This gives the protein CASSLKSPGYEQYF. The chain joins TRBV5-1 to TRBJ2-7, with D unresolved. Germline CDR1 and CDR2: SGHRS and YFSETQ. V gave up 1 base and J gave up 4 bases, with 12 bases separating them. The CDR3 extends over 14 amino acids. Drawing the rest from reference TRBV5-1 and TRBJ2-7, the complete variable domain is KAGVTQTPRYLIKTRGQQVTLSCSPISGHRSVSWYQQTPGQGLQFLFEYFSETQRNKGNFPGRFSGRQFSNSRSEMNVSTLELGDSALYLCASSLKSPGYEQYFGPGTRLTVT.

This chain uses TRBV28 with TRBJ2-5; tentatively, D is TRBD2 (5 bases). The CDR3 covers 14 residues. The V end was cut by 2 bases, the J end by 5 bases, with 12 bases between. From germline, CDR1 is MDHEN and CDR2 SYDVKM. This chain's CDR3 is CASSLQRGYETQYF. The CDR3 region has the DNA TGTGCCAGCAGTTTACAACGAGGGTACGAGACCCAGTACTTC.

The V gene is TRBV9, the J gene TRBJ2-1; no clear D gene. The V end was cut by 4 bases, the J end by 5 bases, with 10 bases between. This CDR3 has 13 residues. Germline assignment: CDR1 SGDLS and CDR2 YYNGEE. The CDR3 sequence is CASSTGPNNEQFF. CDR3 nucleotide sequence: TGTGCCAGCAGCACCGGACCGAACAATGAGCAGTTCTTC.

A note on this clone: A far larger clone is just one base off, so this is likely a read error. The chain couples TRBV7-2 to TRBJ2-4; 7 bases match TRBD1. Germline lookup yields CDR1 SGHTA and CDR2 FQGNSA. There are 14 residues in the CDR3. V was pared by 1 base and J by 7 bases, with 4 bases of the junction left unmatched. This CDR3 reads CASSLVQGRNIQYF. CDR3 DNA: TGTGCCAGCAGCTTAGTACAGGGGCGGAACATTCAGTACTTC.

This clone was recorded at least ten times. V gene TRBV4-1 combines with J gene TRBJ2-7; 7 bases fit TRBD1. This CDR3 contains 14 residues. The junction had 4 bases not matched to a gene; V was cut back by 2 bases and J by 3 bases. CDR1 is MGHRA and CDR2 is YSYEKL in the germline V gene. In DNA form, the CDR3 reads TGCGCCAGCAGCCAATCGGGACAGAACTACGAGCAGTACTTC. It encodes CASSQSGQNYEQYF.

The rearrangement uses TRBV29-1 and TRBJ1-4; no firm D call. The CDR3 extends over 12 amino acids. V shed 5 bases and J shed 5 bases, with 9 bases lying between them. Germline CDR1 reads SQVTM; CDR2 reads ANQGSEA. The CDR3 is CSVWGMNEKLFF. CDR3 bases: TGCAGCGTTTGGGGAATGAATGAAAAACTGTTTTTT.

This clone has a handful of counts. V gene TRBV5-1 combines with J gene TRBJ2-5; 10 bases agree with TRBD2. This CDR3 region has 16 residues. Germline trimming cut 4 bases from V and 5 bases from J; bases unmatched to any gene: 11. CDR1 and CDR2 (germline): SGHRS, YFSETQ. CDR3 in DNA: TGCGCCAGCAGCCTCGCCCTAGCGGGAGCCGGTGAGACCCAGTACTTC. Amino acid sequence: CASSLALAGAGETQYF.

The chain joins TRBV30 to TRBJ2-1, with 12 bases fitting TRBD2. The CDR3 loop spans 18 amino acids. V shed 7 bases, J shed 7 bases, and the junction held 20 bases outside the gene matches. The germline gives CDR1 GTSNPN, CDR2 SVGIG (reference sequence). As DNA, the CDR3 is TGTGCCTCTGCGGACAGGGGAAGAGCTAGCGGGAGGGAGAATGAGCAGTTCTTC. This translates into CASADRGRASGRENEQFF.

About this clone itself: The same CDR3 can be traced to other DNA sequences in this sample. This chain uses TRBV29-1 with TRBJ1-1, with D possibly TRBD1 on 6 matching bases. Trimming left V 4 bases short and J 3 bases short, with 9 bases between. This CDR3 comprises 12 residues. The germline V gene has CDR1 SQVTM and CDR2 ANQGSEA. The CDR3 loop reads CSVGRGDTEAFF. The CDR3 nucleotides are TGCAGCGTTGGGAGGGGGGACACTGAAGCTTTCTTT.

The J gene is TRBJ2-5, the V gene TRBV29-1; TRBD1 matches at 9 bases. The CDR3 contains 15 residues. Trimming at V came to 1 base and at J to 2 bases, leaving 5 bases not matched to a gene. Germline lookup yields CDR1 SQVTM and CDR2 ANQGSEA. CDR3 in DNA: TGCAGCGTTGAAGCCCCTGGGACAGGGCAAGAGACCCAGTACTTC. Encoded protein: CSVEAPGTGQETQYF.

This chain links TRBV7-2 with TRBJ2-7; 7 nucleotides line up with TRBD1. Germline-derived CDR1 and CDR2 are SGHTA and FQGNSA. Losses at the gene ends were 0 bases for V and 4 bases for J; bases not matched to a gene: 3. This CDR3 is built from 14 residues. The CDR3 region is CASSLAGRGYEQYF. The CDR3 bases are TGTGCCAGCAGCTTAGCCGGCAGGGGGTACGAGCAGTACTTC. The full variable domain, in which reference TRBV7-2 and TRBJ2-7 provide the parts outside the CDR3, is GAGVSQSPSNKVTEKGKDVELRCDPISGHTALYWYRQSLGQGLEFLIYFQGNSAPDKSGLPSDRFSAERTGGSVSTLTIQRTQQEDSAVYLCASSLAGRGYEQYFGPGTRLTVT.

This clone was seen just once. CDR3 loop: CATSREGHSYEQYF. The CDR3 DNA follows: TGTGCCACCAGCAGAGAAGGACACTCCTACGAGCAGTACTTC. The gene calls are TRBV15 and TRBJ2-7; a possible D gene is TRBD1 (5 bases). With 0 bases removed from V and 0 bases from J, the gap between germline ends came to 6 bases. This CDR3 is 14 amino acids long. The germline V gene encodes CDR1 LNHNV and CDR2 YYDKDF (reference sequence).

The gene calls are TRBV4-2 and TRBJ2-2; perhaps TRBD2 as D (6 bases). Trimming shortened V by 0 bases and J by 4 bases, and 12 bases separated the two germline ends. Germline CDR1 and CDR2: LGHNA and YNFKEQ. The CDR3 consists of 16 residues. CDR3 region: CASSQDLGGFTGELFF. Written as DNA, the CDR3 is TGTGCCAGCAGCCAAGATCTGGGGGGATTCACCGGGGAGCTGTTTTTT.

The chain is built from TRBV7-3 and TRBJ1-1; D is perhaps TRBD1 (5 bases). The CDR3 consists of 14 residues. The germline gives CDR1 SGHTA, CDR2 FQGTGA. The V end was cut by 2 bases, the J end by 2 bases, with 9 bases between. The chain's CDR3 is CASSLAQGNTEAFF. The CDR3 bases are TGTGCCAGCAGCTTAGCCCAGGGAAACACTGAAGCTTTCTTT.

This clone was counted a few times. The V gene is TRBV5-4, the J gene TRBJ1-1, with D maybe TRBD1 (5 bases). Trimming cost V 4 bases and J 4 bases, with 17 bases left between them. This CDR3 spans 15 amino acids. The V gene's germline CDR1 is SGHNT and CDR2 YYREEE (reference sequence). The CDR3 bases are TGTGCCAGCAGCCCCCGCGGCGGGGGGTTCACTGAAGCTTTCTTT. Encoded protein: CASSPRGGGFTEAFF.

In its sample, this clone was seen a few times. The chain has TRBV30 and TRBJ2-2; D might be TRBD2 (6 bases). Germline V gene lookup returns CDR1 GTSNPN and CDR2 SVGIG (reference sequence). This CDR3 spans 16 amino acids. Trimming took off 3 bases at V and 0 bases at J, with 14 bases between the two ends. The chain's CDR3 is CAWRRRGVTNTGELFF. For the CDR3, the DNA is TGTGCCTGGAGGAGGAGGGGTGTCACGAACACCGGGGAGCTGTTTTTT.